This TCR beta chain was recovered during a study of T cell changes during pregnancy in multiple sclerosis. Libraries were prepared by immunoSEQ multiplex PCR; TCRdb keeps only in-frame clonotypes and omits some of them. The sample lists about 32,000 clones, roughly 89% occurring once. After removal of 5 bases from V and 0 bases from J, the junction contained 5 bases not matched to a gene. Germline assignment: CDR1 SGHTA and CDR2 FQGNSA. CDR3 size: 15 residues. This sequence was found in a female donor in good health, enrolled as a control in a pregnancy study. Specimen: CD8+ T cells from peripheral blood mononuclear cells, collected in the second trimester of pregnancy. V is TRBV7-2 and J is TRBJ2-7; TRBD1 matches 9 bases. CDR3 amino acids: CASSPDRGTSYEQYF. The CDR3 DNA reads as TGTGCCAGCAGCCCGGACAGGGGAACCTCCTACGAGCAGTACTTC.